This T cell receptor beta chain derives from a study of CD8 T cell repertoires and HIV-1 epitope variants. About the study: Separate wells received one of Twenty-five Gag or Nef variant peptides. Enriched T cells were co-cultured with equal numbers of autologous T cell-negative antigen-presenting cells. An uncultured baseline aliquot held 1M T cells.

The germline V and J ends were trimmed by 5 bases and 8 bases, with 12 bases remaining between them. This CDR3 spans 12 amino acids. Germline V gives CDR1 LNHDA, CDR2 SQIVND (reference sequence). Remarks on this clone: The antigen is unknown.

TCRdb keeps only in-frame clones here, not all; method: immunoSEQ multiplex PCR. This table holds roughly 7,000 clones, roughly 67% found once. The V call is TRBV19, the J call TRBJ1-1, with a tentative D call TRBD1 (5 bases). Sequenced material: cultured CD8+ T cells derived from PBMCs. The sequence was collected from a male donor with HIV. The CDR3 loop is CASSSPGGEAFF. As DNA, the CDR3 is TGTGCCAGTAGTTCTCCGGGGGGAGAAGCTTTCTTT.